The 5 T cell receptor beta chains listed next were all sequenced from one sample in a study of blood T cells in healthy people across ages (dated by TCRdb to 2015 to 2017). The library was made by 5' RACE. Instrument used: Illumina HiSeq 2500. A second about 7 to 11 cycle PCR used a sample-barcoded 5' primer and a J-beta primer mix. Using fastp trimming at Q25 and MiXCR clonotype assembly, TCRdb reanalyzed the public sequencing data and kept in-frame beta chains. One record per CDR3 amino acid sequence lists the most common genes and DNA. This sample is represented by roughly 700,000 distinct CDR3 sequences; about 25% of them were singletons. The top ten clonotypes cover more than 8% of the sample. The same data also went into a second study, on T cells of mothers and their children.

Sequencing used blood. The receptors shown here come from a boy aged 5-17 years in good health.

This clonotype was counted only a few times. The chain links TRBV5-1 to TRBJ2-6, with D perhaps TRBD1 (6 bases). The CDR3 has 16 residues. Germline V CDR1 and CDR2: SGHRS, YFSETQ. The V and J ends lost 4 bases and 0 bases respectively, with 11 bases between them. The CDR3 loop reads CASSTPQGSGANVLTF. The CDR3 DNA follows: TGCGCCAGCAGCACACCACAGGGCTCTGGGGCCAACGTCCTGACTTTC.

The rearrangement uses TRBV29-1 and TRBJ1-1; maybe TRBD1 (5 bases). V was trimmed by 5 bases and J by 1 base, leaving 11 bases between them. This CDR3 comprises 13 residues. Germline V lookup: CDR1 SQVTM, CDR2 ANQGSEA. The CDR3 DNA follows: TGCAGCGTTACCGGACAAACGAACACTGAAGCTTTCTTT. It encodes CSVTGQTNTEAFF.

The chain combines TRBV5-1 with TRBJ2-4; TRBD1 aligns across 9 bases. Trimming cost V 4 bases and J 5 bases; bases outside gene matches: 4. This CDR3 comprises 14 residues. Germline V lookup: CDR1 SGHRS, CDR2 YFSETQ. In DNA, the CDR3 is TGCGCCAGCAGCCCCGGGACAGGGCAAAACATTCAGTACTTC. This gives the protein CASSPGTGQNIQYF.

J is TRBJ2-5 and V is TRBV6-2 or TRBV6-3; D is uncertain. The germline V gene encodes CDR1 MNHEY and CDR2 SVGEGT. This CDR3 is built from 11 residues. V was shortened by 8 bases and J by 5 bases, with 9 bases between the two germline ends. In DNA, the CDR3 is TGTGCCAGCGCCCAAGGGGAGACCCAGTACTTC. Translation: CASAQGETQYF.

This clonotype was counted only a few times. This chain uses TRBV20-1 with TRBJ2-4; perhaps TRBD2 as D (6 bases). CDR1 DFQATT and CDR2 SNEGSKA come from the germline V gene (reference sequence). The CDR3 has 14 residues. Trimming left V 6 bases short and J 0 bases short, with 12 bases between. The CDR3 DNA sequence: TGCAGTGCCACGGAGGGGACAGCCAAAAACATTCAGTACTTC. It specifies CSATEGTAKNIQYF.